The 9 T cell receptor beta chains below all came from one sample that was sequenced in a study of cytomegalovirus exposure and HLA in healthy donors. PCR involved 60 Vbeta and 13 Jbeta primers. Sequencing was performed with immunoSEQ multiplex PCR; in TCRdb, only in-frame clones are kept and a portion is missing. The top ten clones hold under 2% of a sample with 140,000 or so clones, 65% to 80% of them seen once. Input material: PBMCs. The receptor set was obtained from a woman in her thirties in good health and CMV-seronegative.

The gene calls are TRBV30 and TRBJ2-5; 10 bases are shared with TRBD1. Germline lookup yields CDR1 GTSNPN and CDR2 SVGIG (reference sequence). The CDR3 covers 15 residues. The V and J ends lost 4 bases and 5 bases, in that order; junction bases with no gene match: 10. The CDR3 here is CAWNQGQGYRETQYF. In DNA, the CDR3 is TGTGCCTGGAACCAGGGACAGGGGTATCGGGAGACCCAGTACTTC. Full variable domain (outside the CDR3, taken from reference TRBV30 and TRBJ2-5): SQTIHQWPATLVQPVGSPLSLECTVEGTSNPNLYWYRQAAGRGLQLLFYSVGIGQISSEVPQNLSASRPQDRQFILSSKKLLLSDSGFYLCAWNQGQGYRETQYFGPGTRLLVL.

As DNA, the CDR3 is TGTGCCAGTAGTACCTGGACAGGGGTTGGGGTGGCTTTCTTT. Translation: CASSTWTGVGVAFF. The chain carries TRBV19 and TRBJ1-1; TRBD1 aligns across 9 bases. The CDR3 loop spans 14 amino acids. Germline loops: CDR1 LNHDA, CDR2 SQIVND (reference sequence). Trimming removed 4 bases from V and 11 bases from J; junction bases left unmatched: 11. The full variable domain, rest sourced from reference TRBV19 and TRBJ1-1, is DGGITQSPKYLFRKEGQNVTLSCEQNLNHDAMYWYRQDPGQGLRLIYYSQIVNDFQKGDIAEGYSVSREKKESFPLTVTSAQKNPTAFYLCASSTWTGVGVAFFGQGTRLTVV.

This sequence joins TRBV4-2 and TRBJ2-5; perhaps TRBD1 as D (6 bases). Germline loops: CDR1 LGHNA, CDR2 YNFKEQ. Trimming shortened V by 0 bases and J by 2 bases, and 10 bases separated the two germline ends. The CDR3 is 15 amino acids. The CDR3 bases are TGTGCCAGCAGCCAAGATAGACAGGTACAAGAGACCCAGTACTTC. This sequence encodes CASSQDRQVQETQYF.

The gene calls are TRBV10-3 and TRBJ1-2; D possibly corresponds to TRBD1 (6 bases). This CDR3 has 15 amino acids. The V end lost 3 bases, the J end lost 3 bases, and 14 bases lay between the germline ends. From germline, CDR1 is ENHRY and CDR2 SYGVKD. CDR3 residues: CAISETGHGDYGYTF. As DNA, the CDR3 is TGTGCCATCAGTGAAACGGGACATGGGGACTATGGCTACACCTTC.

V gene TRBV5-1 combines with J gene TRBJ2-7; 7 positions agree with TRBD2. The V gene end was trimmed by 4 bases and the J gene end by 0 bases; junction bases not matched to a gene: 10. The CDR3 is made up of 16 amino acids. The germline V gene encodes CDR1 SGHRS and CDR2 YFSETQ. The CDR3, as DNA: TGCGCCAGCAGCGTGAACTGGGGGGGAACCTCCTACGAGCAGTACTTC. It translates to CASSVNWGGTSYEQYF.

The CDR3 DNA reads as TGTGCCAGTAGTATAGTACAGGGGGACAGTAGCAATCAGCCCCAGCATTTT. It encodes CASSIVQGDSSNQPQHF. The J gene is TRBJ1-5, the V gene TRBV19, with 8 bases matching TRBD1. This CDR3 spans 17 amino acids. V lost 1 base and J lost 0; bases outside the gene matches: 5. Germline V gene lookup returns CDR1 LNHDA and CDR2 SQIVND (reference sequence).

The V and J genes are TRBV7-9 and TRBJ2-7, with 7 positions matching TRBD1. This CDR3 has 14 residues. J gave up 2 bases and V 3 bases, and 4 bases lay outside the gene matches. Germline CDR1 SEHNR, CDR2 FQNEAQ (reference sequence). The CDR3 sequence is CASSLGQFAYEQYF. The CDR3 bases are TGTGCCAGCAGCTTGGGACAGTTCGCCTACGAGCAGTACTTC.

The rearrangement joins TRBV11-2 to TRBJ2-1; weak D call: TRBD2 (5 bases). The CDR3 spans 15 residues. The germline V and J ends were trimmed by 7 bases and 0 bases, with 13 bases remaining between them. Germline V gene sequence: CDR1 SGHAT, CDR2 FQNNGV. CDR3 in amino acids: CASTGLGSSYNEQFF. In nucleotides, the CDR3 is TGTGCCAGCACAGGACTGGGGAGCTCCTACAATGAGCAGTTCTTC.

V is TRBV5-1 and J is TRBJ2-7; tentative D call: TRBD2 (6 bases). This CDR3 region has 12 residues. Germline V gene sequence: CDR1 SGHRS, CDR2 YFSETQ. Trimming pared 3 bases from V and 7 bases from J, leaving 11 bases between. The CDR3 nucleotides are TGCGCCAGCAGCTCGGGGGTCGGGGAGCAGTACGTC. It encodes CASSSGVGEQYV.